The clone carrying this T cell receptor (beta chain) was seen repeatedly, ten times or more. Its specificity is not known. This sample was included in a study of spatial heterogeneity in lung cancer. General study findings and limits: Expanded tumor TCRs that were ubiquitous appeared in blood more at resection than follow-up.

CDR3 length: 14 residues. V shed 4 bases and J shed 4 bases, with 12 bases lying between them. Germline V gene sequence: CDR1 SGHTA, CDR2 FQGNSA. This sample's time point: sample taken at primary tumor resection. Donors were around 70 untreated early-stage non-small cell lung cancer patients. No cell sorting; template was whole RNA from tumor, lung tissue or PBMC. MiXCR, run by TCRdb on the 5' RACE reads, gives a single entry per CDR3 protein. Among 85,000 to 100,000 distinct CDR3 sequences listed, 12% were seen once. The receptor was derived from a male donor with early-stage non-small cell lung cancer. Sequenced material: PBMCs, taken at surgery. This chain connects TRBV7-2 to TRBJ2-3, with a tentative D call TRBD2 (6 bases). CDR3 DNA: TGTGCCAGCAGCTGGGCGGGAAGCGCAGATACGCAGTATTTT. Encoded protein: CASSWAGSADTQYF.